This passage covers 5 T cell receptor beta chains from one sample sequenced in a study of identical twins. Using its own MiXCR run on the 5' RACE reads, TCRdb lists one record per CDR3 protein. Of about 200,000 distinct CDR3 sequences listed, over 9.5% are singletons. Material: memory T cells sorted from blood. The receptors come from a man aged 45 to 65 in good health.

At least ten counts were recorded for this clonotype. J is TRBJ2-7 and V is TRBV28, with D unclear. The CDR3 contains 14 residues. Germline loops: CDR1 MDHEN, CDR2 SYDVKM. The V gene lost 3 bases and the J gene lost 6 bases, with 15 bases spanning the gap. The DNA of the CDR3 is TGTGCCAGCAGTTTTAACTACCTTACCTCCGAGCAGTACTTC. Encoded protein: CASSFNYLTSEQYF.

This clonotype showed up many times. The chain recombines TRBV6-1 with TRBJ2-2, with 7 bases aligning to TRBD2. This CDR3 comprises 16 residues. The germline CDR1 and CDR2 sequences are MNHNS and SASEGT. J gave up 1 base and V 5 bases, and 7 bases lay outside the gene matches. Here the CDR3 reads CASSPWGGKNTGELFF. CDR3 nucleotides: TGTGCCAGCAGTCCATGGGGAGGGAAGAACACCGGGGAGCTGTTTTTT.

In regard to this clonotype: The final CDR3 position lacks the conserved phenylalanine or tryptophan, pointing to a likely read error. DNA of the CDR3: TGTGCCAGCAGCCAAGAGTCAGCAGGTACTGAAGCTTTCCTT. This codes for CASSQESAGTEAFL. The chain joins TRBV4-2 to TRBJ1-1; D ambiguous. The ends were cut back, 0 bases at V and 5 bases at J, with 10 bases in the middle. This CDR3 is 14 amino acids long. Looked up from germline, CDR1 is LGHNA and CDR2 is YNFKEQ.

Only a few counts were recorded for this clonotype. The chain is built from TRBV3-1 and TRBJ2-1, with unresolved D. Germline V CDR1 and CDR2: LGHDT, YNNKEL (reference sequence). The CDR3 runs to 13 residues. With 1 base removed from V and 10 bases from J, the gap between germline ends came to 11 bases. The CDR3 sequence is CASSQAGAREQFF. In nucleotides, the CDR3 is TGTGCCAGCAGCCAAGCCGGAGCTCGCGAGCAGTTCTTC.

This clonotype has a count of ten or more. The chain couples TRBV28 to TRBJ2-5; 9 nucleotides agree with TRBD2. V was pared by 6 bases and J by 1 base, with 15 bases of the junction left unmatched. The CDR3 runs to 18 residues. CDR1 and CDR2 (germline): MDHEN, SYDVKM. CDR3 sequence (DNA): TGTGCCAGCAGCCCTCTCGTTTTAGCGGGGGCCTCCCAAGAGACCCAGTACTTC. Protein product: CASSPLVLAGASQETQYF.